This T cell receptor beta chain was retrieved from a study of early T cells in non-severe SARS-CoV-2 infection (TCRdb year 2021). Background for the entire study: Bulk RNA from unsorted whole blood was used for TCR sequencing, so alpha and beta chains could not be paired. Overall study outcomes, separate from this receptor: VDJdb matching was skewed toward anti-spike CD8 responses and likely underestimated virus-specific expansions, missing private and CD4 specificities.

In regard to this clonotype: The antigen this receptor binds is unknown. Base qualities are not provided; no much larger clone lies one nucleotide away.

Relative to germline, V is missing 5 bases and J is missing 9 bases, with 6 bases of the junction outside any gene match. The CDR3 contains 12 residues, cysteine and phenylalanine counted. Kept here is only the CDR3 DNA, which spans 36 bases and is read in frame from base 1. The study was a case-control design nested within a healthcare worker cohort in London, UK, with weekly nasopharyngeal swab PCR tests and blood sampling. Healthcare workers were recruited between 23 and 31 March 2020, during the week of the UK lockdown, and were followed weekly for up to roughly 15 weeks. The library was built by means of 5' RACE. The sequencing machine was a NextSeq 500. Unique molecular identifiers were attached to individual cDNA molecules in the TCR library protocol so that sequencing error and PCR bias could be corrected. TCR alpha and beta chains were both sequenced, and the abundances of alpha and beta sequences in each sample were closely correlated with each other. Turning to the authors' computational methods: V gene, J gene and CDR3 annotation of TCR sequences was performed with Decombinator V4. Expanded TCRs were defined as changing significantly between any two time points under a Poisson model with p below 0.0001. TCR abundances were normalised to the total number of TCRs sequenced per sample and expressed as counts per million. TRAV1-2 paired with TRAJ12, TRAJ20 or TRAJ33 defined MAIT TCRs, while TRAV10 paired with TRAJ18 defined iNKT TCRs. VDJdb, accessed 1 November 2021, was searched for CMV, EBV and SARS-CoV-2 annotated TCRs, with TCRs annotated for multiple antigens excluded. TCRdb handled the public reads itself, with Q25 trimming in fastp and clone calling in MiXCR, and kept productive beta chains. Rows merge per CDR3 protein into single entries with the most common DNA and genes. In this record, the V and J calls reflect TCRdb's handling and not the investigators' own analysis. In all, the sample holds over 85,000 distinct CDR3 sequences, and roughly 12% of those were seen once. 3.8% of the sample belongs to the ten largest clones.

The clonotype originates from an adult who was a healthcare worker with PCR-confirmed SARS-CoV-2 infection or an uninfected control (not recorded which). The material sequenced was whole blood, taken at baseline. The chain links TRBV12-3 or TRBV12-4 with TRBJ2-7, with 8 central nucleotides matching TRBD1. The encoded CDR3 is CASSAAQGGQYF. In nucleotide form, the sequence is TGTGCCAGCAGTGCAGCACAGGGGGGGCAGTACTTC.